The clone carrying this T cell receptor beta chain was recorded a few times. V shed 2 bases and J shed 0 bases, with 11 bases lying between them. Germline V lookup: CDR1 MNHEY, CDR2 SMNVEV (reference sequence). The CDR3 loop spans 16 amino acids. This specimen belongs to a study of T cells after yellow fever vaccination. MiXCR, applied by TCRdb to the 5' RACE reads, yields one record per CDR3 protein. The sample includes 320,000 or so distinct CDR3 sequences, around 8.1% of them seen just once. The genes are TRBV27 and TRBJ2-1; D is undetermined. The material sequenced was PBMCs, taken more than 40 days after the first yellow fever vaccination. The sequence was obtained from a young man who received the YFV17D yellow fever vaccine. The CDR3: CASSLSFGVSYNEQFF. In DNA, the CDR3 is TGTGCCAGCAGTTTAAGTTTTGGGGTCTCCTACAATGAGCAGTTCTTC.